This T cell receptor (beta chain) was observed in a study of blood T cell repertoires in COVID-19 (dated by TCRdb to about 2020). General notes on the study: Collaborator samples came from the United States, Italy and Spain and covered acute and convalescent phases of COVID-19. The prospective study material was composed of cDNA or gDNA derived from T cells, B-cell-depleted T cells, or PBMCs. The dataset comprised deeply sampled blood TCRbeta repertoires from subjects exposed to, actively infected with, or recovered from COVID-19. The repertoires were made available in a free public database intended to serve as a resource for research on the immune response to SARS-CoV-2. The samples were drawn from two sources: the first 160 participants of the ongoing ImmuneRACE study, and fewer than 1,500 subjects contributed by 6 global collaborators. Nearly every sample came with metadata listing a de-identified subject ID, COVID-19 status, age in years and sex. Where HLA class I and class II types were available, the types were taken from metadata supplied by the sample provider, not from assay-based typing.

Participants in the prospective study were aged roughly 18 to 100 years, lived in over 20 United States geographic areas, and enrolled through a virtual design. In the prospective study, participants were assigned to cohorts based on the clinical history participants reported in a screening survey and a study questionnaire. Recovered participants in ImmuneRACE Cohort 3 were defined by two consecutive negative NP/OP PCR tests, clearance by a healthcare professional, or resolution of symptoms. In the prospective study, mobile phlebotomists collected whole blood, serum and a nasopharyngeal or oropharyngeal swab from each participant. Prospective study participants could optionally give additional blood draws and questionnaires over an approximately 2-month period. Prospective study blood samples were shipped either frozen or at room temperature before DNA extraction. Turning to this clone: Its target antigen remains unknown. No base qualities exist here, and no much larger clone lies one base off it.

As encoded in the germline V gene, CDR1 is ENHRY while CDR2 is SYGVKD. The CDR3 spans 14 residues, from the cysteine through the phenylalanine. Only CDR3 DNA is held: 42 bases, read in frame from base 1. Relative to germline, V is 5 bases shorter and J is 0 bases shorter, with 9 bases between their ends. The paper's findings and limits, for the study overall: Clinical and demographic metadata were provided uncurated, with the amount varying by source and participant.

TCRbeta CDR3 regions were amplified from genomic DNA using the immunoSEQ Assay, a bias-controlled multiplex PCR. Per the authors' processing: The number of nucleated cells in each sample was estimated by amplification of reference gene primers within the assay. Sequence reads were collapsed and filtered to measure the absolute abundance of every unique TCRbeta CDR3 rearrangement. For each sample, productive Simpson clonality was calculated as the square root of Simpson's diversity index across productive rearrangements. In TCRdb, the immuneACCESS table is reduced to in-frame sequences with V and J assigned. These tables do not hold every clone; where another copy was compared, an unresolved V gene accounts for under half, and the others remain unexplained. The V and J calls and the clone size are those of that table, but D and trimming were determined from the DNA. The sample data list roughly 520,000 clones, and 88% of these were observed just once. The top ten clonotypes cover less than 2% of the sample.

Rearrangement joined TRBV10-3 to TRBJ2-3; no confident D gene assignment can be made. Sequencing was performed on PBMCs or T cells enriched from blood (not recorded which). This clonotype was sampled from a woman in her thirties or forties who had recovered from COVID-19. The nucleotide sequence reads TGTGCCATCAGTCCGTCCCCTAGCACAGATACGCAGTATTTT. It encodes CAISPSPSTDTQYF.